The clone carrying this TCR beta chain was counted many times. Its antigen remains unidentified. The data were obtained in a study of T-cell memory formation after mild COVID-19. General study results and limits: The study detected some responding clones in pre-infection memory, suggesting cross-reactive memory joined.

From 5'RACE with constant-segment primers came TCR alpha and TCR beta cDNA libraries that carried sample barcodes and UMIs. MiXCR was run by TCRdb on the 5' RACE reads, yielding one entry per CDR3 protein. The sample has about 270,000 distinct CDR3 sequences, 15% seen once. This receptor was obtained from an adult woman who had mild COVID-19 (a few samples of this study predate the infection). Cell type and time point are not known. Sequencing input: PBMCs or a T cell subset sorted from them (not recorded which).

CDR3 DNA: TGTGCCAGCAGTGAGGCAGATACGCAGTATTTT. This encodes CASSEADTQYF. This chain uses TRBV2 with TRBJ2-3; D gene ambiguous. The CDR3 has 11 amino acids. Deletions cut 3 bases from V and 4 bases from J, with 2 bases between. Germline CDR1 SNHLY, CDR2 FYNNEI.